The 24 T cell receptor beta chains below all came from one sample that was sequenced in a study of cytomegalovirus exposure and HLA in healthy donors. This PCR relied on a set of 60 Vbeta primers and 13 Jbeta primers. The protocol was immunoSEQ multiplex PCR, while the TCRdb copy is restricted to in-frame clones and leaves out a portion. In the table there are 210,000 or so clones, under 90% of which are singletons. The sequencing input was PBMCs. These receptors were collected from a human donor in good health.

The chain couples TRBV6-9 to TRBJ2-7; 9 bases are a match to TRBD1. V dropped 7 bases and J dropped 2; count of bases not matched to a gene: 9. Germline CDR1 MNHGY, CDR2 SVAAGI. This CDR3 is built from 15 residues. CDR3 in DNA: TGTGCCAGCAAGGGGCGGGACAGGGTCCCCTACGAGCAGTACTTC. It translates to CASKGRDRVPYEQYF.

The chain employs TRBV7-3 and TRBJ2-5; no firm D call. The CDR3 loop spans 15 amino acids. Trimming pared 5 bases from V and 0 bases from J, leaving 13 bases between. Looked up from germline, CDR1 is SGHTA and CDR2 is FQGTGA. Written as DNA, the CDR3 is TGTGCCAGCAGCGCCCATCACGGGTACCAAGAGACCCAGTACTTC. The encoded protein is CASSAHHGYQETQYF.

The J gene is TRBJ1-3, the V gene TRBV10-3; 9 nucleotides agree with TRBD1. The CDR3 is 15 amino acids. The V segment lost 3 bases and the J segment 2 bases; nucleotides outside the gene matches: 2. CDR1 is ENHRY and CDR2 is SYGVKD in the germline V gene. The CDR3 spells CAISDRQGAGNTIYF. In DNA, the CDR3 is TGTGCCATCAGTGACCGACAGGGGGCTGGAAACACCATATATTTT.

The genes are TRBV6-5 and TRBJ2-5, with 7 bases lining up with TRBD2. Gene TRBJ2-7 matches the end of the DNA better, so the J call may be wrong. The CDR3 runs to 15 residues. Germline V gives CDR1 MNHEY, CDR2 SVGAGI. CDR3 sequence (DNA): TGTGCCAGCAGTTACTCCCGCGGGAGAATCCACGAGCAGTACTTC. Amino acids: CASSYSRGRIHEQYF.

The chain couples TRBV29-1 to TRBJ2-5, with 8 bases that match TRBD1. The CDR3 covers 12 residues. CDR1 SQVTM and CDR2 ANQGSEA come from the germline V gene. J was trimmed by 4 bases and V by 4 bases; bases with no gene match: 2. The CDR3: CSVGQGPETQYF. CDR3 nucleotides: TGCAGCGTTGGACAGGGGCCAGAGACCCAGTACTTC.

CDR3 DNA: TGTGCCAGTAACCTTCCGGGACTAGCGGACACCGGGGAGCTGTTTTTT. Translation: CASNLPGLADTGELFF. This chain connects TRBV19 to TRBJ2-2; 11 bases are shared with TRBD2. Unmatched junction bases numbered 7, after V lost 7 bases and J lost 3 bases. Germline V gene lookup returns CDR1 LNHDA and CDR2 SQIVND (reference sequence). The CDR3 consists of 16 residues.

This sequence joins TRBV29-1 and TRBJ1-1; D call uncertain. The CDR3 loop spans 12 amino acids. In germline, CDR1 is SQVTM, CDR2 ANQGSEA. Trimming left V 7 bases short and J 2 bases short, with 11 bases between. CDR3 amino acids: CSGLPGNTEAFF. The CDR3 nucleotides are TGCAGCGGACTTCCGGGAAACACTGAAGCTTTCTTT.

The J gene is TRBJ2-2, the V gene TRBV7-6, with 9 bases lining up with TRBD1. Germline loops: CDR1 SGHVS, CDR2 FNYEAQ. CDR3 length equals 17 residues. After removal of 5 bases from V and 5 bases from J, the junction contained 12 bases not matched to a gene. CDR3 in amino acids: CASSHLSGTGRTGELFF. The CDR3 DNA follows: TGTGCCAGCAGCCATTTATCCGGGACAGGGAGGACCGGGGAGCTGTTTTTT.

The chain uses TRBV7-8 and TRBJ2-2; D is perhaps TRBD2 (6 bases). Germline-derived CDR1 and CDR2 are SGHVS and FQNEAQ. CDR3 length equals 17 residues. The germline V and J ends were trimmed by 7 bases and 5 bases, with 23 bases remaining between them. CDR3 DNA sequence: TGTGCCAGCACCTCAATGGCCGGGAGAATGGGTACCGGGGAGCTGTTTTTT. Amino acids: CASTSMAGRMGTGELFF.

The chain combines TRBV9 with TRBJ2-3; 7 nucleotides align to TRBD1. The CDR3 has 16 residues. The germline V gene encodes CDR1 SGDLS and CDR2 YYNGEE. The ends lost 3 bases at V and 3 bases at J; junction bases unmatched: 10. The DNA of the CDR3 is TGTGCCAGCAGCGGGGGTAGGGGGCTGGGAACAGATACGCAGTATTTT. Its translation: CASSGGRGLGTDTQYF.

The chain uses TRBV29-1 and TRBJ1-4; D might be TRBD1 (5 bases). The CDR3 has 17 residues. Trimming stripped 5 bases from V and 1 base from J, with 20 bases between. CDR1 is SQVTM and CDR2 is ANQGSEA in the germline V gene. CDR3 sequence (DNA): TGCAGCGTTCAGGGATGGAGCCCCGACCTAACTAATGAAAAACTGTTTTTT. Translation: CSVQGWSPDLTNEKLFF.

This rearrangement joins TRBV2 to TRBJ1-1; D is unresolved. Trimming stripped 4 bases from V and 6 bases from J, with 6 bases between. The CDR3 sequence is 11 residues long. The germline CDR1 and CDR2 sequences are SNHLY and FYNNEI. In nucleotides, the CDR3 is TGTGCCAGCAGTGTACTTCCTGAAGCTTTCTTT. Amino acids: CASSVLPEAFF.

This clone was observed a handful of times. The chain links TRBV10-3 to TRBJ1-5; 8 nucleotides align to TRBD1. The junction had 5 bases not matched to a gene; V was cut back by 0 bases and J by 4 bases. The CDR3 totals 16 residues. Per the germline V gene, CDR1 is ENHRY and CDR2 is SYGVKD. CDR3: CAISESGGTGNQPQHF. In DNA, the CDR3 is TGTGCCATCAGTGAGTCGGGCGGGACAGGTAATCAGCCCCAGCATTTT.

The V and J genes are TRBV7-6 and TRBJ2-5; 12 bases are a match to TRBD2. The ends lost 5 bases at V and 0 bases at J; junction bases unmatched: 10. The CDR3 length is 18 residues. Per the germline V gene, CDR1 is SGHVS and CDR2 is FNYEAQ. The CDR3 is CASSSGLAGKLYQETQYF. CDR3 nucleotides: TGTGCCAGCAGCAGTGGACTAGCGGGGAAACTGTACCAAGAGACCCAGTACTTC.

The chain has TRBV19 and TRBJ1-2; 7 bases fit TRBD1. Trimming took 4 bases from V and 2 from J; bases not matched to a gene: 13. Germline V gene lookup returns CDR1 LNHDA and CDR2 SQIVND (reference sequence). The length of the CDR3 is 17 residues. The CDR3 coding sequence is TGTGCCAGTAGTAAGAATTTGGGACAGCAATCAAACTATGGCTACACCTTC. It codes for CASSKNLGQQSNYGYTF.

V and J are TRBV5-1 and TRBJ2-1; 9 bases agree with TRBD2. J gave up 0 bases and V 0 bases, and 7 bases lay outside the gene matches. CDR3 size: 18 residues. The germline gives CDR1 SGHRS, CDR2 YFSETQ. The CDR3 DNA sequence: TGCGCCAGCAGCTTGGCCGGGAGCGGGGGGAGCTCCTACAATGAGCAGTTCTTC. This sequence encodes CASSLAGSGGSSYNEQFF. Based on the CDR3 plus reference TRBV5-1 and TRBJ2-1, the full variable domain is KAGVTQTPRYLIKTRGQQVTLSCSPISGHRSVSWYQQTPGQGLQFLFEYFSETQRNKGNFPGRFSGRQFSNSRSEMNVSTLELGDSALYLCASSLAGSGGSSYNEQFFGPGTRLTVL.

The rearrangement joins TRBV6-6 to TRBJ2-2, with D possibly TRBD1 on 5 matching bases. The V gene's germline CDR1 is MNHNY and CDR2 SVGAGI (reference sequence). Trimming removed 10 bases at V and 4 bases at J, with 16 bases between. This CDR3 has 14 amino acids. CDR3 DNA sequence: TGTGCCACCCTCCTCCAGGGTGGCACCGGGGAGCTGTTTTTT. It is translated as CATLLQGGTGELFF.

This clone appeared once. This chain connects TRBV5-4 to TRBJ2-7; 7 nucleotides line up with TRBD1. The CDR3 loop spans 15 amino acids. The trim removed 6 bases at V and 1 base at J, leaving 10 bases unmatched. Germline assignment: CDR1 SGHNT and CDR2 YYREEE (reference sequence). CDR3 bases: TGTGCCAGCACCACAGGGGATGTGCCATCCTACGAGCAGTACTTC. Amino acids: CASTTGDVPSYEQYF.

The rearrangement links TRBV5-4 to TRBJ2-4; no clear D gene. The CDR3 consists of 16 residues. Trimming shortened V by 0 bases and J by 1 base, and 11 bases separated the two germline ends. Germline CDR1 and CDR2: SGHNT and YYREEE (reference sequence). The CDR3 nucleotides are TGTGCCAGCAGCTTGGATTTGTCCGAGGCCAAAAACATTCAGTACTTC. It specifies CASSLDLSEAKNIQYF.

J is TRBJ1-4 and V is TRBV7-9; D is uncertain. Trimming removed 0 bases from V and 0 bases from J, with 11 bases in between. Germline V CDR1 and CDR2: SEHNR, FQNEAQ (reference sequence). This CDR3 spans 17 amino acids. CDR3 loop: CASSLASQAATNEKLFF. CDR3 DNA: TGTGCCAGCAGCTTAGCATCCCAGGCCGCAACTAATGAAAAACTGTTTTTT. Variable domain in full (rest from reference TRBV7-9 and TRBJ1-4): DTGVSQNPRHKITKRGQNVTFRCDPISEHNRLYWYRQTLGQGPEFLTYFQNEAQLEKSRLLSDRFSAERPKGSFSTLEIQRTEQGDSAMYLCASSLASQAATNEKLFFGSGTQLSVL.

This clone occurred once. This chain connects TRBV7-3 to TRBJ2-5; 7 nucleotides line up with TRBD2. Germline CDR1 SGHTA, CDR2 FQGTGA. Trimming removed 1 base from V and 3 bases from J; junction bases left unmatched: 8. The CDR3 length is 16 residues. CDR3 nucleotides: TGTGCCAGCAGCTTAAGCGGCGGGAGCCACGAAGAGACCCAGTACTTC. Protein product: CASSLSGGSHEETQYF.

The chain has TRBV4-1 and TRBJ1-1, with D maybe TRBD1 (5 bases). Germline CDR1 MGHRA, CDR2 YSYEKL. Trimming took 0 bases from V and 5 from J, leaving 13 bases between them. The CDR3 totals 15 residues. The CDR3 reads CASSQETGGRTEAFF. The CDR3 nucleotides are TGCGCCAGCAGCCAAGAAACGGGGGGTCGGACTGAAGCTTTCTTT.

The CDR3 loop reads CASSRDRVNTEAFF. DNA for the CDR3: TGTGCCAGCAGTAGGGACAGGGTCAACACTGAAGCTTTCTTT. The chain joins TRBV6-1 to TRBJ1-1, with TRBD1 matching over 9 bases. J lost 2 bases, V lost 5 bases, and 3 bases had no gene match. Looked up from germline, CDR1 is MNHNS and CDR2 is SASEGT. The CDR3 spans 14 residues.

This clone has a single count. CDR3 loop: CASSPSWGETAYEQYF. The CDR3 nucleotides are TGTGCCAGCAGCCCCTCCTGGGGGGAAACAGCTTACGAGCAGTACTTC. The chain uses TRBV13 and TRBJ2-7, with a possible D match to TRBD2 (6 bases). The germline V gene encodes CDR1 PRHDT and CDR2 FYEKMQ (reference sequence). CDR3 length: 16 residues. The ends were cut back, 5 bases at V and 4 bases at J, with 21 bases in the middle.